These 28 T cell receptor beta chains came from one sample sequenced in a study of T cells after yellow fever vaccination. TCRdb ran MiXCR on the 5' RACE reads and lists one entry per CDR3 protein. The sample yields about 210,000 distinct CDR3 sequences, approximately 3.2% seen once. This specimen was CD4+ T cells sorted from PBMCs, taken 10 days after the yellow fever booster vaccination. The origin of the receptors is a man aged 18-30 years who received the YFV17D yellow fever vaccine.

This sequence joins TRBV6-5 and TRBJ1-5; D is possibly TRBD1 (6 bases). The CDR3 is made up of 14 amino acids. Germline V gene lookup returns CDR1 MNHEY and CDR2 SVGAGI. With 2 bases removed from V and 4 bases from J, the gap between germline ends came to 9 bases. CDR3 DNA: TGTGCCAGCAGTTACGGACAGAGAAATCAGCCCCAGCATTTT. This sequence encodes CASSYGQRNQPQHF.

V gene TRBV15 combines with J gene TRBJ2-3, with D hard to call. The CDR3 runs 14 residues. V was trimmed by 1 base and J by 2 bases, leaving 7 bases between them. Germline V gene sequence: CDR1 LNHNV, CDR2 YYDKDF (reference sequence). The DNA for the CDR3 is TGTGCCACCAGCAGAGCGGTGACCACAGATACGCAGTATTTT. It specifies CATSRAVTTDTQYF.

This clonotype came up a few times. The chain combines TRBV19 with TRBJ1-5; D gene unclear. Per germline, CDR1 LNHDA and CDR2 SQIVND (reference sequence). V was shortened by 7 bases and J by 5 bases, with 15 bases between the two germline ends. The CDR3 totals 14 residues. CDR3 coding DNA: TGTGCCAGTACGGCCTCGCGGGGAGATCAGCCCCAGCATTTT. This encodes CASTASRGDQPQHF.

This clonotype came up many times. This sequence joins TRBV7-9 and TRBJ2-5; TRBD1 is a possible D gene (6 bases). Trimming cost V 8 bases and J 4 bases, with 17 bases left between them. The CDR3 loop spans 14 amino acids. Germline CDR1 reads SEHNR; CDR2 reads FQNEAQ (reference sequence). CDR3 nucleotide sequence: TGTGCCAGCCTCCAGGGGTTAAGGAGAGAGACCCAGTACTTC. Protein sequence: CASLQGLRRETQYF.

This clonotype was counted many times. The chain has TRBV5-1 and TRBJ1-2; 9 bases agree with TRBD1. Germline trimming cut 4 bases from V and 4 bases from J; bases unmatched to any gene: 8. Germline CDR1 is SGHRS and CDR2 is YFSETQ. The CDR3 length is 15 residues. CDR3 residues: CASSLGQGRIYGYTF. CDR3 nucleotides: TGCGCCAGCAGCCTCGGACAGGGGCGAATCTATGGCTACACCTTC.

The V call is TRBV5-4, the J call TRBJ1-1; D may be TRBD1 (6 bases). CDR3 length: 14 amino acids. V gave up 2 bases and J gave up 1 base, with 9 bases separating them. The germline V gene encodes CDR1 SGHNT and CDR2 YYREEE (reference sequence). The CDR3 loop is CASSFGGENTEAFF. The DNA for the CDR3 is TGTGCCAGCAGCTTCGGGGGCGAGAACACTGAAGCTTTCTTT. Full variable domain (missing parts from reference TRBV5-4 and TRBJ1-1): ETGVTQSPTHLIKTRGQQVTLRCSSQSGHNTVSWYQQALGQGPQFIFQYYREEENGRGNFPPRFSGLQFPNYSSELNVNALELDDSALYLCASSFGGENTEAFFGQGTRLTVV.

Many counts were recorded for this clonotype. The V call is TRBV20-1, the J call TRBJ2-4; tentative D call: TRBD2 (5 bases). CDR1 DFQATT and CDR2 SNEGSKA come from the germline V gene (reference sequence). V shed 5 bases and J shed 0 bases, with 20 bases lying between them. The CDR3 is 17 amino acids. The DNA for the CDR3 is TGCAGTGCTCGTCCCGCCGAGGGTCAAATAGCCAAAAACATTCAGTACTTC. It is translated as CSARPAEGQIAKNIQYF.

The rearrangement links TRBV20-1 to TRBJ2-5, with 7 positions matching TRBD1. Trimming removed 6 bases from V and 2 bases from J; junction bases left unmatched: 9. The CDR3 totals 14 residues. Germline loops: CDR1 DFQATT, CDR2 SNEGSKA (reference sequence). The CDR3 DNA is TGCAGTGCCTCAAATTCGGGACAGCAAGAGACCCAGTACTTC. Translation gives CSASNSGQQETQYF.

This clonotype was recorded at least ten times. This chain links TRBV7-9 with TRBJ1-4; no reliable D call. V lost 2 bases and J lost 5, with 6 bases in between. The V gene's germline CDR1 is SEHNR and CDR2 FQNEAQ (reference sequence). This CDR3 contains 13 residues. The CDR3 reads CASSLSQNEKLFF. Here the CDR3 DNA reads TGTGCCAGCAGCTTATCACAAAATGAAAAACTGTTTTTT.

This clonotype was seen ten or more times. The J gene is TRBJ1-6, the V gene TRBV10-3, with D perhaps TRBD1 (5 bases). Germline loops: CDR1 ENHRY, CDR2 SYGVKD. V was cut by 6 bases and J by 4 bases, with 16 bases left in between. CDR3 length: 16 residues. The CDR3 nucleotides read TGTGCCATCAGGGACCCAAGACAGACTTATAATTCACCCCTCCACTTT. Translated, it gives CAIRDPRQTYNSPLHF.

This clonotype showed up many times. The chain combines TRBV12-3 or TRBV12-4 with TRBJ1-1, with a tentative D call TRBD1 (5 bases). The CDR3 has 13 amino acids. V gave up 3 bases and J gave up 4 bases, with 9 bases separating them. CDR3 amino acids: CASSFWGATEAFF. CDR3 coding DNA: TGTGCCAGCAGTTTCTGGGGCGCCACTGAAGCTTTCTTT.

This chain connects TRBV12-3 or TRBV12-4 to TRBJ1-3; D uncertain. This CDR3 contains 15 residues. Trimming stripped 4 bases from V and 0 bases from J, with 10 bases between. The CDR3 DNA reads as TGTGCCAGCAGTTGGGGTTCTCTCTCTGGAAACACCATATATTTT. Translation gives CASSWGSLSGNTIYF.

This clonotype has a count of ten or more. This chain uses TRBV7-2 with TRBJ1-4; tentatively, D is TRBD1 (5 bases). The CDR3 is 13 amino acids. Germline V gene lookup returns CDR1 SGHTA and CDR2 FQGNSA. Trimming took off 1 base at V and 8 bases at J, with 8 bases between the two ends. The CDR3 reads CASSLEQGEKLFF. DNA of the CDR3: TGTGCCAGCAGCTTAGAGCAGGGCGAAAAACTGTTTTTT.

The rearrangement joins TRBV12-3 or TRBV12-4 to TRBJ2-7; 10 bases agree with TRBD1. This CDR3 is built from 14 residues. With 6 bases clipped from V and 2 bases from J, the junction kept 4 bases outside the gene matches. Here the CDR3 DNA reads TGTGCCAGCAGGATCGGACAGGGGGCCTACGAGCAGTACTTC. Translated: CASRIGQGAYEQYF.

This clonotype was seen at least ten times. The rearrangement joins TRBV20-1 to TRBJ1-2; unclear D gene. The CDR3 length is 11 residues. Looked up from germline, CDR1 is DFQATT and CDR2 is SNEGSKA (reference sequence). The germline V and J ends were trimmed by 4 bases and 4 bases, with 7 bases remaining between them. CDR3 in DNA: TGCAGTGCTAAACAGACCTATGGCTACACCTTC. Its protein product is CSAKQTYGYTF.

This clonotype has at least ten counts. The V and J genes are TRBV6-2 or TRBV6-3 and TRBJ2-5; D is uncertain. Between the trimmed V and J ends, which lost 2 bases and 8 bases, there was a span of 12 bases. The CDR3 is made up of 13 amino acids. Germline V lookup: CDR1 MNHEY, CDR2 SVGEGT. As DNA, the CDR3 is TGTGCCAGCAGTTACGGGGTAGTAGGAACCCAGTACTTC. This codes for CASSYGVVGTQYF.

This clonotype has at least ten counts. In DNA form, the CDR3 reads TGTGCCAGCCGAAACCATCTTAGCGGAGATACGCAGTATTTT. Its translation is CASRNHLSGDTQYF. The chain joins TRBV6-5 to TRBJ2-3; perhaps TRBD2 as D (6 bases). The CDR3 consists of 14 residues. Germline V gene data show CDR1 as MNHEY and CDR2 as SVGAGI. The ends were cut back, 8 bases at V and 5 bases at J, with 17 bases in the middle.

This clonotype was recorded at least ten times. This rearrangement joins TRBV5-4 to TRBJ2-2; tentative D call: TRBD1 (6 bases). The CDR3 runs to 15 residues. Germline CDR1 and CDR2: SGHNT and YYREEE (reference sequence). V was clipped by 3 bases and J by 1 base, with 10 bases between them. Here the CDR3 reads CASSSTGQNTGELFF. The CDR3 DNA is TGTGCCAGCAGCTCGACAGGCCAGAACACCGGGGAGCTGTTTTTT.

This chain connects TRBV19 to TRBJ1-5; D not certain. There are 15 residues in the CDR3. CDR1 and CDR2 from the germline V gene are LNHDA and SQIVND (reference sequence). With 0 bases removed from V and 7 bases from J, the gap between germline ends came to 13 bases. The CDR3 nucleotides read TGTGCCAGTAGTATAGATGACGGGAGGCGACAGCCCCAGCATTTT. Its translation is CASSIDDGRRQPQHF.

This clonotype was recorded at least ten times. V and J are TRBV6-1 and TRBJ2-2, with 7 bases that match TRBD2. The CDR3 is 16 amino acids. V trimming: 8 bases; J trimming: 0 bases; junction bases outside the gene matches: 9. Germline V lookup: CDR1 MNHNS, CDR2 SASEGT. The CDR3 sequence: CASPAGPQANTGELFF. In nucleotides, the CDR3 is TGTGCCAGCCCAGCGGGACCGCAAGCGAACACCGGGGAGCTGTTTTTT.

This clonotype was counted ten times or more. This chain links TRBV2 with TRBJ1-2, with 7 bases fitting TRBD1. Germline V gives CDR1 SNHLY, CDR2 FYNNEI. Germline trimming cut 5 bases from V and 3 bases from J; bases unmatched to any gene: 6. CDR3 length equals 14 residues. Here the CDR3 reads CASSRQGIDYGYTF. The CDR3 DNA follows: TGTGCCAGCAGTAGACAGGGAATTGACTATGGCTACACCTTC.

A few counts support this clonotype. The rearrangement joins TRBV18 to TRBJ1-3; TRBD1 is a possible D gene (5 bases). The V gene lost 3 bases and the J gene lost 4 bases, with 16 bases spanning the gap. In germline, CDR1 is KGHSH, CDR2 LQKENI. The CDR3 has 16 residues. DNA for the CDR3: TGTGCCAGCTCACCCCAAGCTGGGACCGAAGGAAACACCATATATTTT. Translated: CASSPQAGTEGNTIYF.

This clonotype has a count of ten or more. The chain couples TRBV25-1 to TRBJ1-4; 7 bases map to TRBD1. J was trimmed by 8 bases and V by 3 bases; bases with no gene match: 9. CDR1 is MGHDK, CDR2 SYGVNS, per germline. This CDR3 spans 15 amino acids. DNA of the CDR3: TGTGCCAGCAGTGACCCCAGGGGGGGAGGGGAAAAACTGTTTTTT. Protein product: CASSDPRGGGEKLFF.

Only a few counts were recorded for this clonotype. This chain links TRBV10-3 with TRBJ1-2; possibly TRBD1 for D (5 bases). CDR1 ENHRY and CDR2 SYGVKD come from the germline V gene. V was clipped by 6 bases and J by 0 bases, with 14 bases between them. The CDR3 contains 15 residues. The CDR3 region is CAISSLGAANYGYTF. The CDR3 DNA is TGTGCCATCAGCTCATTAGGGGCGGCTAACTATGGCTACACCTTC.

In its sample, this clonotype was seen many times. The chain uses TRBV6-5 and TRBJ1-6; no clear D. This CDR3 has 15 residues. Germline V CDR1 and CDR2: MNHEY, SVGAGI. With 3 bases removed from V and 6 bases from J, the gap between germline ends came to 12 bases. The CDR3 loop is CASSYGGLSNSPLHF. DNA of the CDR3: TGTGCCAGCAGTTATGGAGGCCTTAGTAATTCACCCCTCCACTTT.

This clonotype was counted only a few times. CDR3 sequence: CACPRGGSGEQFF. CDR3 nucleotides: TGTGCCTGCCCAAGGGGGGGGAGCGGCGAGCAGTTCTTC. The gene calls are TRBV30 and TRBJ2-1, with D possibly TRBD2 on 7 matching bases. Germline V CDR1 and CDR2: GTSNPN, SVGIG (reference sequence). The ends were cut back, 6 bases at V and 10 bases at J, with 19 bases in the middle. This CDR3 has 13 residues.

This clonotype was detected many times. V and J are TRBV7-8 and TRBJ1-5, with unresolved D. Germline CDR1 SGHVS, CDR2 FQNEAQ. The CDR3 consists of 14 residues. Trimming cost V 0 bases and J 3 bases, with 6 bases left between them. The CDR3 nucleotides are TGTGCCAGCAGCTTAGCAGGTCACAATCAGCCCCAGCATTTT. Translation gives CASSLAGHNQPQHF.

The sample holds many counts of this clonotype. This chain uses TRBV7-3 with TRBJ2-2; weak D call: TRBD2 (5 bases). The CDR3 has 13 residues. Germline CDR1 reads SGHTA; CDR2 reads FQGTGA. Trimming left V 3 bases short and J 6 bases short, with 8 bases between. The DNA of the CDR3 is TGTGCCAGCAGCTTCACTAGTCCCGGGGAGCTGTTTTTT. This sequence encodes CASSFTSPGELFF.